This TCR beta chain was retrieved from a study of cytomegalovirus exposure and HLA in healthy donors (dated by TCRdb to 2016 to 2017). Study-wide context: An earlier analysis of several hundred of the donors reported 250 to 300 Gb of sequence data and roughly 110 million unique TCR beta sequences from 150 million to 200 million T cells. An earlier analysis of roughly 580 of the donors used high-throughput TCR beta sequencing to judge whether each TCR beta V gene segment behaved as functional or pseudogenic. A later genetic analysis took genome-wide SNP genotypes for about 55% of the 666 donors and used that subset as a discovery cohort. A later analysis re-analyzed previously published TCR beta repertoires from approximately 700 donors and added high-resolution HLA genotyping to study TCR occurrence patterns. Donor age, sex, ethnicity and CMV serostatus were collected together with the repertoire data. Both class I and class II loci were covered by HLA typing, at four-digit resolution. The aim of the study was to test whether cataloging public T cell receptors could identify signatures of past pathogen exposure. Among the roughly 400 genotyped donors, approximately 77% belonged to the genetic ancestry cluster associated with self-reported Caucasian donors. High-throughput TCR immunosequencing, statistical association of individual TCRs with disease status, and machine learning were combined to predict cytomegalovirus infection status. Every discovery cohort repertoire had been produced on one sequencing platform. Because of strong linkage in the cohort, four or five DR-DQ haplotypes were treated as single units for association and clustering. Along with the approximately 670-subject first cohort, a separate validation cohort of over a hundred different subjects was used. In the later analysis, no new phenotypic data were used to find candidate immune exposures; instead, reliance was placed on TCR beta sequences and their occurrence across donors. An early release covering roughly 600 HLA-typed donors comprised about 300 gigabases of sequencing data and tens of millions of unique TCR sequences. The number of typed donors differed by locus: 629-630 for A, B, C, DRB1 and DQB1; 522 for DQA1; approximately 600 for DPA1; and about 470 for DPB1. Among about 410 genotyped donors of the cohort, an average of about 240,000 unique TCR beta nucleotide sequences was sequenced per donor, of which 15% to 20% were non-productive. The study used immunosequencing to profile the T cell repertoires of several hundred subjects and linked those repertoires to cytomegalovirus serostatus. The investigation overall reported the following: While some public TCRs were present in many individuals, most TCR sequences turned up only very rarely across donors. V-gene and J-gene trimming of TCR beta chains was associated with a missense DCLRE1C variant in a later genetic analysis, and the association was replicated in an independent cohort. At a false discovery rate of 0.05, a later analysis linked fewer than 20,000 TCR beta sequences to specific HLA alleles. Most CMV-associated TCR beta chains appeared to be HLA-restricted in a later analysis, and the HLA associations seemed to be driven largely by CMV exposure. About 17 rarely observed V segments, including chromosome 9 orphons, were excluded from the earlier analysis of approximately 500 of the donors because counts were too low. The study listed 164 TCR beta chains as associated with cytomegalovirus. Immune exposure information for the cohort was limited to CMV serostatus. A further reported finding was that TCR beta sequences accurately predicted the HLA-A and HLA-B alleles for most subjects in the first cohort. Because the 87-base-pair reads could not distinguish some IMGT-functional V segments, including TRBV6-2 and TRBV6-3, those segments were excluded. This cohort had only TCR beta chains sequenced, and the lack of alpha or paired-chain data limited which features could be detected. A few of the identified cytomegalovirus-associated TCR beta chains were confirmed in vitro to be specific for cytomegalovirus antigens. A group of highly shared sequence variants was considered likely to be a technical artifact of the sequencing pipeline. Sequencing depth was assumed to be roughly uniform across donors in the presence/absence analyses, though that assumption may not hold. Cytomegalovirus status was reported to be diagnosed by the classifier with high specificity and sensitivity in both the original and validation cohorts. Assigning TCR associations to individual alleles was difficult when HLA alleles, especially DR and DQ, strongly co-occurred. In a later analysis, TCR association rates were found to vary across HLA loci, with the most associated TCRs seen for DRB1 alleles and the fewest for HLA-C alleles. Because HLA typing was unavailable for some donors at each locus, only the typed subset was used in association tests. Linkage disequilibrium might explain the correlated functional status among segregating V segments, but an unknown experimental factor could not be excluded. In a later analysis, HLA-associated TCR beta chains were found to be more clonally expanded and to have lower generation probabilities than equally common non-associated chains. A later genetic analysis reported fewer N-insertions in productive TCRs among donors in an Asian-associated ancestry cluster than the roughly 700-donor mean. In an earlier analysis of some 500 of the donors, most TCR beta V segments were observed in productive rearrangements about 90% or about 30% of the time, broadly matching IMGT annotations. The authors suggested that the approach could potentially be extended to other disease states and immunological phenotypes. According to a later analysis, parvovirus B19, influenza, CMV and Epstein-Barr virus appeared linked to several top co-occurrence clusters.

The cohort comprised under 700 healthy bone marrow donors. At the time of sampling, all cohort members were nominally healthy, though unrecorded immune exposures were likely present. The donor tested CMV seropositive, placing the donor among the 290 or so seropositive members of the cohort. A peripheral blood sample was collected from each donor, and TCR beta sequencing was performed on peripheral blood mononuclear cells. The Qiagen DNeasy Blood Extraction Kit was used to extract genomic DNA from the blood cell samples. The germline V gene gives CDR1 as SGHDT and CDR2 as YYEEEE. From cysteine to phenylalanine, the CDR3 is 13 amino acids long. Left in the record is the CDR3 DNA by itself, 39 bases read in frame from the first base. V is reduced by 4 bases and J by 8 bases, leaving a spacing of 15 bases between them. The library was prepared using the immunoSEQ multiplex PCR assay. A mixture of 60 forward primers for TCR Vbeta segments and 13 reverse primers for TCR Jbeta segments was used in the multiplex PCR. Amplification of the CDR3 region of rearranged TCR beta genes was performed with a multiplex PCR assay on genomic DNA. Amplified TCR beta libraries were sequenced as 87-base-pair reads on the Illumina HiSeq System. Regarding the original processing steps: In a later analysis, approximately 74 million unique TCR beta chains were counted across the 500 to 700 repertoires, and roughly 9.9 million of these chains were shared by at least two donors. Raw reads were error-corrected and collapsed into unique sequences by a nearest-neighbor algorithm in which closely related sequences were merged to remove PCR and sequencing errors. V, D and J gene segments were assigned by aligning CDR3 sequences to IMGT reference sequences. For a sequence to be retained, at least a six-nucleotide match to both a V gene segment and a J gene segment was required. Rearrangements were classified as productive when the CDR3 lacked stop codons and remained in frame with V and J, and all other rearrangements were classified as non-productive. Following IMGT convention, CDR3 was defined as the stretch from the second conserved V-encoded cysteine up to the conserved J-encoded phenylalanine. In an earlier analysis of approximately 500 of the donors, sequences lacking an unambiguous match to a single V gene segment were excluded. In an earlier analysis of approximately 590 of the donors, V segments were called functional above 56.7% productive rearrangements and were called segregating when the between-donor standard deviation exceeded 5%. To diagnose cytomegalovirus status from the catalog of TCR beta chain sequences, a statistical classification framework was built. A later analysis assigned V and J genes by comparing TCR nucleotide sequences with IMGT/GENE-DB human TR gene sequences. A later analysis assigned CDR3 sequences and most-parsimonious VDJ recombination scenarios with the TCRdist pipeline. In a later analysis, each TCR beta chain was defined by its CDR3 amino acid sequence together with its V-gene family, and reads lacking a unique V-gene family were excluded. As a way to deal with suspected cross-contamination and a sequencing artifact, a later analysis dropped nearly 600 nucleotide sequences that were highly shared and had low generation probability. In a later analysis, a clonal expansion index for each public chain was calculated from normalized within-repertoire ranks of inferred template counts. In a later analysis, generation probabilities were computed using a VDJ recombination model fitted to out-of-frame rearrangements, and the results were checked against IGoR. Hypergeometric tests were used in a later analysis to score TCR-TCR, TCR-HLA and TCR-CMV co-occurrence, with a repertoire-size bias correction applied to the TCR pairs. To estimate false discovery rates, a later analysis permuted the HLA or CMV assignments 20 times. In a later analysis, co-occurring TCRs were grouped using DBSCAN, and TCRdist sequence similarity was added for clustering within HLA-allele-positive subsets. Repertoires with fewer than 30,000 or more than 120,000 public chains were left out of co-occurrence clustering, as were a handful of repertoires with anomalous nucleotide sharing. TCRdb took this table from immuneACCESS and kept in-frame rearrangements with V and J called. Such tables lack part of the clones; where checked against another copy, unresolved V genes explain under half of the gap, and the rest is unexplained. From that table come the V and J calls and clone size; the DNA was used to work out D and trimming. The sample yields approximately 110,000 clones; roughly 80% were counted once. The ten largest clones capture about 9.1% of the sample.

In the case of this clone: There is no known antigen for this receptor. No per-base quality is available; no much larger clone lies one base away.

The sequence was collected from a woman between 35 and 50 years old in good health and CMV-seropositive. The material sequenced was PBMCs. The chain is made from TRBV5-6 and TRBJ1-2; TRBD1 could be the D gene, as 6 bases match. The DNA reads TGTGCCAGCAGCCAGGGGATGGCAGGGGGCTACACCTTC. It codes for CASSQGMAGGYTF.